Sequencing of this T cell receptor (beta chain) was carried out in a study of vaccination effects on CD4 cells after COVID-19. Study-wide results and caveats: Infection- and vaccine-induced clones contracted markedly late after vaccination. Relatively few convalescent patients took part in the study, which had no early post-infection timepoints.

V lost 12 bases and J 2 bases, leaving 14 bases between the germline ends. The germline gives CDR1 KGHDR, CDR2 SFDVKD. The CDR3 runs 13 residues. With regard to this clone: What it recognizes is unknown.

The protocol was immunoSEQ multiplex PCR, while the TCRdb copy is restricted to in-frame clones and leaves out a portion. Among about 72,000 clones listed, 70% to 90% were seen once. Under the ViraFEST assay, PBMC were stimulated with viral peptide pools so that antigen-specific CD4+ T cells expanded. Sequencing was performed afterwards. CD4+ T cell isolation took place after approximately 11 days of culture. As their vaccination, participants received two doses of either BNT162b2 or mRNA-1273. The chain couples TRBV24-1 to TRBJ2-3; maybe TRBD2 (6 bases). The receptor's source is a human donor who received a COVID-19 vaccine. Sequencing was performed on CD4+ T cells from PBMCs cultured with HCoV-229E spike peptides, taken after COVID-19 vaccination. CDR3 residues: CAVAEGPTDTQYF. In DNA form, the CDR3 reads TGTGCCGTAGCGGAGGGGCCCACAGATACGCAGTATTTT.